The source of this T cell receptor (beta chain) is a study of cytomegalovirus exposure and HLA in healthy donors. The study ran its PCR with 60 Vbeta and 13 Jbeta primers. The data were produced by immunoSEQ multiplex PCR, yet TCRdb's version contains in-frame clones alone and is incomplete. The sample yields approximately 130,000 clones, about 77% seen once. With 4 bases clipped from V and 0 bases from J, the junction kept 12 bases outside the gene matches. Germline V gene lookup returns CDR1 SGHNT and CDR2 YYREEE (reference sequence). This CDR3 has 18 amino acids. The sequence came from a woman in her thirties or forties in good health and CMV-seronegative. This chain connects TRBV5-4 to TRBJ2-1; 8 nucleotides match TRBD2. Material for sequencing was PBMCs. For the CDR3, the DNA is TGTGCCAGCAGCCCCAACCTCCCAGGACTAGCCTCCTACAATGAGCAGTTCTTC. Translation gives CASSPNLPGLASYNEQFF. The whole variable domain, filled in from reference TRBV5-4 and TRBJ2-1, reads ETGVTQSPTHLIKTRGQQVTLRCSSQSGHNTVSWYQQALGQGPQFIFQYYREEENGRGNFPPRFSGLQFPNYSSELNVNALELDDSALYLCASSPNLPGLASYNEQFFGPGTRLTVL.